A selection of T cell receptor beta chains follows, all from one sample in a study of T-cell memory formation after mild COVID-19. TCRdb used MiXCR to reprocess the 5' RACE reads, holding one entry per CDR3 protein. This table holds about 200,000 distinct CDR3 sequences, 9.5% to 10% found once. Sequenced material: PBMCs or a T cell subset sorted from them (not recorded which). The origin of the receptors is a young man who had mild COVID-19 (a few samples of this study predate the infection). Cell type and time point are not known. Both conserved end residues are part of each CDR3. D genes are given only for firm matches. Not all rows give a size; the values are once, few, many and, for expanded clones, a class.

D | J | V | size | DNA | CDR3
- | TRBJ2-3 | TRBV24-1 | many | TGTGCCACCAGTTACACAGATACGCAGTATTTT | CATSYTDTQYF
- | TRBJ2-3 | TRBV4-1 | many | TGCGCCAGCAGCCAAGAGACGGCCCCTAACACAGATACGCAGTATTTT | CASSQETAPNTDTQYF
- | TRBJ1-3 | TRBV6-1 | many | TGTGCCAGCAGTGTTGGGTCTGGAAACACCATATATTTT | CASSVGSGNTIYF
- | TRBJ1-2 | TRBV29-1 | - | TGCAGCGCTGAGGGGGGTTCAGGGTCTCATGGCTACACCTTC | CSAEGGSGSHGYTF
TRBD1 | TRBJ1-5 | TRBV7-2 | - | TGTGCCAGCAGCTTTGGACAGGACGCGAATCAGCCCCAGCATTTT | CASSFGQDANQPQHF
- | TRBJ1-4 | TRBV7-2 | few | TGTGCCAGCAGCTTAATATCCGGTACATATGGAACTAATGAAAAACTGTTTTTT | CASSLISGTYGTNEKLFF
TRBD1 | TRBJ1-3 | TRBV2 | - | TGTGCCAGCAGTCGGACAGGTGGGACTGGAAACACCATATATTTT | CASSRTGGTGNTIYF
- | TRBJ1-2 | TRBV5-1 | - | TGCGCCAGCAGCTTGGATCGTACAGGGAGGGATGGCTACACCTTC | CASSLDRTGRDGYTF
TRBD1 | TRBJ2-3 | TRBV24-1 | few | TGTGCCACCTCCCTTAGTGGGACAGCATCTAGCACAGATACGCAGTATTTT | CATSLSGTASSTDTQYF
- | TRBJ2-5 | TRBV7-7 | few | TGTGCCAGCAGCTTACAGTGGGGGAGGCAAGAGACCCAGTACTTC | CASSLQWGRQETQYF
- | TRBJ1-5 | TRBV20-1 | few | TGCAGTGCTAGACCCCAAGTGGGGGCGCGAAGTCAGCCCCAGCATTTT | CSARPQVGARSQPQHF
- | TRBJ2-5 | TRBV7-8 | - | TGTGCCAGCAGCCAAAAGGGGGGGGGAGAGACCCAGTACTTC | CASSQKGGGETQYF
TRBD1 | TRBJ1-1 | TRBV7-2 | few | TGTGCCAGCAGCTTCGACAGGGGGAGGTTGGATGGTTTCTTT | CASSFDRGRLDGFF
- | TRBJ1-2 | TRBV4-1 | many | TGCGCCAGCAGCCAAGAAGGCCGCGCGCGCTATGGCTACACCTTC | CASSQEGRARYGYTF
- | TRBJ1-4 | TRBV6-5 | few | TGTGCCAGCAGGGGAAACCGGAATGAAAAACTGTTTTTT | CASRGNRNEKLFF
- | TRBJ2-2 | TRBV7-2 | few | TGTGCCAGCAGCCGGCGGGCCGTGAACACCGGGGAGCTGTTTTTT | CASSRRAVNTGELFF
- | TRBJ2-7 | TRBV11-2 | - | TGTGCCAGCAGCTTAGGGACAGCTACGAGACAGTACTTC | CASSLGTATRQYF
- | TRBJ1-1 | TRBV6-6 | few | TGTGCCAGCAGCATACCAGGGTGGACTGAAGCTTTCTTT | CASSIPGWTEAFF
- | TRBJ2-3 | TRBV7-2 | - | TGTGCCAGCAGTCCCACTTCGTTGGATACGCAGTATTTT | CASSPTSLDTQYF
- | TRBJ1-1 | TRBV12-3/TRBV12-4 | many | TGTGCCAGCAGTTTTATGATCAGGAACACTGAAGCTTTCTTT | CASSFMIRNTEAFF
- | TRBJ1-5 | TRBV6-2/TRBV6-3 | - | TGTGCCAGCAGAGCCCGGGGTATCTTAAAGCCCCAGCATTTT | CASRARGILKPQHF
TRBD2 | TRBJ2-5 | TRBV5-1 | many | TGCGCCAGCAGCCCCGGGACTAGCGGACCTCAAGAGACCCAGTACTTC | CASSPGTSGPQETQYF
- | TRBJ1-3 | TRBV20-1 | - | TGCAGTGCTAGGAAAATTCCTTTGGGTAACACCATATATTTT | CSARKIPLGNTIYF
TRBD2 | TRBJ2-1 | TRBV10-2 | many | TGCGCCAGCAGTGCTACACTAGCGGGCACCTACAATGAGCAGTTCTTC | CASSATLAGTYNEQFF
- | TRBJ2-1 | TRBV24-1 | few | TGTGCCACCAGTGACCCTGACCACGGTGAGCAGTTCTTC | CATSDPDHGEQFF
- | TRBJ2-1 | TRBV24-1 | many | TGTGCCACCAGTGATGAGTACAATGAGCAGTTCTTC | CATSDEYNEQFF
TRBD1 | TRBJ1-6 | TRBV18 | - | TGTGCCAGCTCACGACAGGGGGCTACCTATAATTCACCCCTCCACTTT | CASSRQGATYNSPLHF
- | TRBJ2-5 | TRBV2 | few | TGTGCCAGCAGTGAACAAGAGGGTCCCCAAGAGACCCAGTACTTC | CASSEQEGPQETQYF
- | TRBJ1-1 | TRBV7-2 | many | TGTGCCAGCAGCCCTTACACTGAAGCTTTCTTT | CASSPYTEAFF
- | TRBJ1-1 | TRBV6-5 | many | TGTGCCAGCAGTTACGGTTTGGGGCAGCTAAACACTGAAGCTTTCTTT | CASSYGLGQLNTEAFF
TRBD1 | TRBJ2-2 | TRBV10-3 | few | TGTGCCATCATACAACGCCGATATCGGACAGGGGGCGCCGGGGACACCGGGGAGCTGTTTTTT | CAIIQRRYRTGGAGDTGELFF
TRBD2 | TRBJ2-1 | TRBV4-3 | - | TGCGCCAGCAGCCAATTACTAGCGACCTACAATGAGCAGTTCTTC | CASSQLLATYNEQFF
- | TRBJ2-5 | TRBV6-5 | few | TGTGCCAGCAGTGCCCGTGTTGGGACCCAGTACTTC | CASSARVGTQYF
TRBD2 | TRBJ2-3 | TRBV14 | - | TGTGCCAGCAGCCGTCCGGGACTAGGACTCACAGATACGCAGTATTTT | CASSRPGLGLTDTQYF
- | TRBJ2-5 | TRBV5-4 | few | TGTGCCAGCAGCACACAGGGGAGGAGAGAGACCCAGTACTTC | CASSTQGRRETQYF
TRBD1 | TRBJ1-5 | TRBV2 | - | TGTGCCAGCAGTGAAATACTGACAGGGGGTCAGCCCCAGCATTTT | CASSEILTGGQPQHF
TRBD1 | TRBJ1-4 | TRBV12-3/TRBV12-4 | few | TGTGCCAGCAGTTCTTCACCGCGGGACAGGGTAACTGAAAAACTGTTTTTT | CASSSSPRDRVTEKLFF
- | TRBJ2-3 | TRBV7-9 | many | TGTGCCACGTGGGCAGATTCGAAATCAGATACGCAGTATTTT | CATWADSKSDTQYF
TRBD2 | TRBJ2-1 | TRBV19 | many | TGTGCCAGCTTAGTGAGCGGGGGAAACCTCTACAATGAGCAGTTCTTC | CASLVSGGNLYNEQFF
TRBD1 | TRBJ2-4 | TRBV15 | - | TGTGCCACCAGCAGAGGGGACAGGGAGTTGAACATTCAGTACTTC | CATSRGDRELNIQYF
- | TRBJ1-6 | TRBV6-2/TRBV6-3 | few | TGTGCCAGCAGTTTTTACCTTGATTCACCCCTCCACTTT | CASSFYLDSPLHF
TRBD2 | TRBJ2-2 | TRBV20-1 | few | TGCAGTGCGAGACACCCGGGGGGGAACGGGGAGCTGTTTTTT | CSARHPGGNGELFF
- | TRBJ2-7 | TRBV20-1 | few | TGCAGTGCTAGCCCACCCAACCGTTACGAGCAGTACTTC | CSASPPNRYEQYF
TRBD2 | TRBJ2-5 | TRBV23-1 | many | TGCGCCAGCAGTTCCGGGGGGGCCGGGGAGACCCAGTACTTC | CASSSGGAGETQYF
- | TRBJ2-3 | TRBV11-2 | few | TGTGCCAGCAGGGACCCTAGAAGGAGCACAGATACGCAGTATTTT | CASRDPRRSTDTQYF
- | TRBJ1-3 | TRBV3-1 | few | TGTGCCAGCAGCCAAGATACGCACAGAAACACCATATATTTT | CASSQDTHRNTIYF
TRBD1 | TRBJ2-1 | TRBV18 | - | TGTGCCAGCTCACTCCTAGGACAGGGTGGATTCTACAATGAGCAGTTCTTC | CASSLLGQGGFYNEQFF
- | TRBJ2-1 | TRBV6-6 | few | TGTGCCAGCCGTTCCGAGACTTTACACAATGAGCAGTTCTTC | CASRSETLHNEQFF
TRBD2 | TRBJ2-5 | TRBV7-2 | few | TGTGCCAGCAGCTCCCTTCTCGCGGGGGGGAGGGAGACCCAGTACTTC | CASSSLLAGGRETQYF
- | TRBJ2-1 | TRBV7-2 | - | TGTGCCAGCAGCTTTTTGTCGCGGGGGCCTCTTTCCTACAATGAGCAGTTCTTC | CASSFLSRGPLSYNEQFF
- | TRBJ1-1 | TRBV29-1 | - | TGCAGCGTATGTAGGACACACAAGAACACTGAAGCTTTCTTT | CSVCRTHKNTEAFF
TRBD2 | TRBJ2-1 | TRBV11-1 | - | TGTGCCAGCAGCTTCTTTAGCGGGACGAGCTCCTACAATGAGCAGTTCTTC | CASSFFSGTSSYNEQFF
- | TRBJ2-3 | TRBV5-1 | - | TGCGCCAGCAGCTTTTTCGACAGGCAAACAGATACGCAGTATTTT | CASSFFDRQTDTQYF
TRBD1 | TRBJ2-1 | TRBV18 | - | TGTGCCAGCGGCCCCGGAGGGACAGGGAAGTACAATGAGCAGTTCTTC | CASGPGGTGKYNEQFF
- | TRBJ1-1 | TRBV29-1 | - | TGCAGCGTTGAAGACGGTGGGGCTGAAGCTTTCTTT | CSVEDGGAEAFF